Below are 29 T cell receptor beta chains sequenced from a single sample in a study of T cells in localized non-small cell lung cancer. Measured with immunoSEQ multiplex PCR; TCRdb has only the in-frame clones, and not every one. The sample records about 28,000 clones, about 90% being singletons. This sample comprised peripheral blood, obtained before any cancer treatment. These receptors were taken from a woman between 40 and 69 years old with stage I lung adenocarcinoma.

This clone appeared once. The chain recombines TRBV7-9 with TRBJ2-2; 7 bases line up with TRBD1. Germline values: CDR1 SEHNR, CDR2 FQNEAQ (reference sequence). The CDR3 loop spans 14 amino acids. The V and J ends lost 6 bases and 3 bases, in that order; junction bases with no gene match: 4. The CDR3 spells CASRPTGDTGELFF. The DNA of the CDR3 is TGTGCCAGCAGACCCACAGGGGACACCGGGGAGCTGTTTTTT.

The rearrangement uses TRBV4-3 and TRBJ1-4; 7 nucleotides agree with TRBD1. Germline assignment: CDR1 LGHNA and CDR2 YSLEER. CDR3 length equals 16 residues. The V gene end was trimmed by 0 bases and the J gene end by 8 bases; junction bases not matched to a gene: 9. The CDR3 DNA follows: TGCGCCAGCAGCCAAGATAGGGGGACAGCAGACGAAAAACTGTTTTTT. Translated, it gives CASSQDRGTADEKLFF.

This chain joins TRBV19 and TRBJ1-4; D perhaps matches TRBD1 (5 bases). With 1 base removed from V and 0 bases from J, the gap between germline ends came to 12 bases. Germline CDR1 LNHDA, CDR2 SQIVND (reference sequence). This CDR3 has 17 amino acids. CDR3 region: CASSIARDGPTNEKLFF. In DNA form, the CDR3 reads TGTGCCAGTAGTATAGCTAGGGACGGACCAACTAATGAAAAACTGTTTTTT.

This chain links TRBV27 with TRBJ1-4; D gene ambiguous. Germline CDR1 MNHEY, CDR2 SMNVEV (reference sequence). The CDR3 is made up of 12 amino acids. V gave up 7 bases and J gave up 5 bases, with 8 bases separating them. The CDR3: CASTSANEKLFF. The CDR3 DNA is TGTGCCAGCACCAGCGCGAATGAAAAACTGTTTTTT. Supplemented by reference TRBV27 and TRBJ1-4, the full variable domain reads EAQVTQNPRYLITVTGKKLTVTCSQNMNHEYMSWYRQDPGLGLRQIYYSMNVEVTDKGDVPEGYKVSRKEKRNFPLILESPSPNQTSLYFCASTSANEKLFFGSGTQLSVL.

The V and J genes are TRBV5-6 and TRBJ2-6; no clear D gene. From germline, CDR1 is SGHDT and CDR2 YYEEEE. V dropped 2 bases and J dropped 0 bases, with 3 bases sitting between them. The CDR3 has 14 amino acids. CDR3 nucleotides: TGTGCCAGCAGCTTTAGCTCTGGGGCCAACGTCCTGACTTTC. Amino acids: CASSFSSGANVLTF.

The V gene is TRBV19, the J gene TRBJ1-1; D is undetermined. V gave up 5 bases and J gave up 0 bases, with 13 bases separating them. This CDR3 is built from 15 residues. CDR1 LNHDA and CDR2 SQIVND come from the germline V gene (reference sequence). Here the CDR3 DNA reads TGTGCCAGTAGTTCCCGAGATGGAATGAACACTGAAGCTTTCTTT. Protein sequence: CASSSRDGMNTEAFF.

The V gene is TRBV19, the J gene TRBJ2-3; TRBD2 might be the D (7 bases). V was shortened by 7 bases and J by 3 bases, with 20 bases between the two germline ends. The CDR3 sequence is 16 residues long. CDR1 and CDR2 (germline): LNHDA, SQIVND (reference sequence). CDR3 in amino acids: CASTQRGGAGTDTQYF. The CDR3 DNA is TGTGCCAGTACGCAGCGTGGGGGGGCGGGAACAGATACGCAGTATTTT.

The chain couples TRBV15 to TRBJ2-7; D not certain. V was trimmed by 5 bases and J by 0 bases, leaving 11 bases between them. Germline CDR1 LNHNV, CDR2 YYDKDF (reference sequence). This CDR3 region has 14 residues. The CDR3 region has the DNA TGTGCCACCAGCCAAAAACGTAACTCCTACGAGCAGTACTTC. It is translated as CATSQKRNSYEQYF.

CDR3 sequence reads: CASSLNVRGYGYTF. The CDR3 DNA sequence: TGTGCCAGCAGCTTGAATGTCAGAGGCTATGGCTACACCTTC. The chain links TRBV5-8 to TRBJ1-2, with D hard to call. From germline, CDR1 is SGHTS and CDR2 YDEGEE. V was trimmed by 1 base and J by 4 bases, leaving 11 bases between them. The CDR3 length is 14 residues.

The V and J genes are TRBV15 and TRBJ2-2; 8 bases agree with TRBD1. With 3 bases clipped from V and 0 bases from J, the junction kept 3 bases outside the gene matches. In germline, CDR1 is LNHNV, CDR2 YYDKDF (reference sequence). There are 16 residues in the CDR3. Here the CDR3 DNA reads TGTGCCACCAGCAGGGACAGGGCCGCGAACACCGGGGAGCTGTTTTTT. Protein product: CATSRDRAANTGELFF.

The chain couples TRBV11-2 to TRBJ2-7, with TRBD2 matching over 7 bases. Losses at the gene ends were 5 bases for V and 7 bases for J; bases not matched to a gene: 11. Germline assignment: CDR1 SGHAT and CDR2 FQNNGV. CDR3 size: 14 residues. For the CDR3, the DNA is TGTGCCAGCAGCCCAACCCGAGCGGGGAGTGAGCAGTACTTC. Its translation is CASSPTRAGSEQYF. Looking up the rest from reference TRBV11-2 and TRBJ2-7 gives the full variable domain: EAGVAQSPRYKIIEKRQSVAFWCNPISGHATLYWYQQILGQGPKLLIQFQNNGVVDDSQLPKDRFSAERLKGVDSTLKIQPAKLEDSAVYLCASSPTRAGSEQYFGPGTRLTVT.

V and J are TRBV4-1 and TRBJ2-7, with a weak D call TRBD2 (8 bases). This CDR3 region has 15 residues. Germline lookup yields CDR1 MGHRA and CDR2 YSYEKL. The germline V and J ends were trimmed by 4 bases and 3 bases, with 16 bases remaining between them. CDR3 nucleotide sequence: TGCGCCAGCAGCCCCCCGGGAGGGGGCGGCTACGAGCAGTACTTC. This codes for CASSPPGGGGYEQYF.

The chain combines TRBV5-8 with TRBJ2-7; 7 bases align to TRBD2. The germline V gene has CDR1 SGHTS and CDR2 YDEGEE. This CDR3 contains 15 residues. V shed 2 bases, J shed 2 bases, and the junction held 7 bases outside the gene matches. The CDR3 DNA sequence: TGTGCCAGCAGCTTTTTGGCGGGGGACCCCTACGAGCAGTACTTC. This encodes CASSFLAGDPYEQYF.

The chain employs TRBV5-5 and TRBJ2-7; 9 bases fit TRBD2. The V gene's germline CDR1 is SGHKS and CDR2 YYEKEE (reference sequence). The length of the CDR3 is 13 residues. Unmatched junction bases numbered 2, after V lost 3 bases and J lost 4 bases. CDR3 sequence (DNA): TGTGCCAGCAGCTATACTAGCGGGTACGAGCAGTACTTC. Its protein product is CASSYTSGYEQYF. Together with reference TRBV5-5 and TRBJ2-7, the CDR3 gives the full variable domain: DAGVTQSPTHLIKTRGQQVTLRCSPISGHKSVSWYQQVLGQGPQFIFQYYEKEERGRGNFPDRFSARQFPNYSSELNVNALLLGDSALYLCASSYTSGYEQYFGPGTRLTVT.

This chain's CDR3 is CASSPGDRIATNEKLFF. CDR3 coding DNA: TGTGCCAGCAGTCCGGGGGACAGAATAGCAACTAATGAAAAACTGTTTTTT. This chain connects TRBV27 to TRBJ1-4, with 7 positions matching TRBD1. J was trimmed by 0 bases and V by 5 bases; bases with no gene match: 9. The CDR3 loop spans 17 amino acids. Germline CDR1 reads MNHEY; CDR2 reads SMNVEV (reference sequence).

The sample holds one count of this clone. This chain joins TRBV5-8 and TRBJ2-1; 10 bases fit TRBD2. The CDR3 contains 18 residues. The ends lost 2 bases at V and 1 base at J; junction bases unmatched: 9. Germline values: CDR1 SGHTS, CDR2 YDEGEE. The CDR3 region is CASSLGRTSGGSYNEQFF. CDR3 nucleotide sequence: TGTGCCAGCAGCTTAGGCCGGACTAGCGGCGGATCCTACAATGAGCAGTTCTTC.

The chain is built from TRBV7-3 and TRBJ1-6, with TRBD1 matching 7 bases. The CDR3 loop spans 15 amino acids. Germline lookup yields CDR1 SGHTA and CDR2 FQGTGA. V dropped 6 bases and J dropped 6; count of bases not matched to a gene: 8. CDR3 sequence: CASSLKAGGNSPLHF. CDR3 bases: TGTGCCAGCAGTCTAAAGGCAGGGGGTAATTCACCCCTCCACTTT.

The chain has TRBV6-5 and TRBJ2-3; the D gene is possibly TRBD2 (6 bases). Trimming left V 4 bases short and J 4 bases short, with 15 bases between. CDR3 length: 15 amino acids. Germline CDR1 is MNHEY and CDR2 is SVGAGI. DNA for the CDR3: TGTGCCAGCAGTTGGGCGGGGAGAGGAGCAGATACGCAGTATTTT. Protein: CASSWAGRGADTQYF.

The gene calls are TRBV6-5 and TRBJ2-7; 11 nucleotides agree with TRBD2. Germline loops: CDR1 MNHEY, CDR2 SVGAGI. The ends lost 6 bases at V and 6 bases at J; junction bases unmatched: 10. This CDR3 is built from 15 residues. DNA for the CDR3: TGTGCCAGCAGGCTAGCGGGGGGACAAGTCCGCGAGCAGTACTTC. Its translation is CASRLAGGQVREQYF.

The CDR3 is CASSVTGSTEAFF. DNA for the CDR3: TGTGCCAGCAGCGTGACAGGAAGCACTGAAGCTTTCTTT. The V gene is TRBV7-9, the J gene TRBJ1-1; D may be TRBD1 (6 bases). The CDR3 covers 13 residues. V lost 5 bases to trimming and J lost 4 bases, with 11 bases between them. Germline-derived CDR1 and CDR2 are SEHNR and FQNEAQ (reference sequence).

The rearrangement uses TRBV5-8 and TRBJ1-4, with 7 bases identical to TRBD1. The germline V gene encodes CDR1 SGHTS and CDR2 YDEGEE. The CDR3 is made up of 15 amino acids. After removal of 4 bases from V and 7 bases from J, the junction contained 10 bases not matched to a gene. CDR3 bases: TGTGCCAGCAGCCAAACCGGGACAGCGATTGAAAAACTGTTTTTT. It encodes CASSQTGTAIEKLFF.

The CDR3 sequence is CASSMGTGTQETQYF. In DNA form, the CDR3 reads TGTGCCAGTAGTATGGGAACCGGGACACAAGAGACCCAGTACTTC. The chain recombines TRBV19 with TRBJ2-5, with D perhaps matching TRBD1 (6 bases). CDR1 is LNHDA and CDR2 is SQIVND in the germline V gene (reference sequence). V lost 3 bases and J lost 2, with 13 bases in between. The CDR3 totals 15 residues.

The chain links TRBV7-6 to TRBJ2-5; 7 nucleotides agree with TRBD2. With V trimmed by 6 bases and J by 4 bases, 14 bases remained unmatched. Germline V gene lookup returns CDR1 SGHVS and CDR2 FNYEAQ. This CDR3 spans 16 amino acids. The CDR3 nucleotides read TGTGCCAGCAGACCTTACCCTAGCGGCGGGGGAGAGACCCAGTACTTC. It encodes CASRPYPSGGGETQYF.

This clone was seen a single time. The chain recombines TRBV27 with TRBJ2-7; D is perhaps TRBD2 (6 bases). The germline V gene has CDR1 MNHEY and CDR2 SMNVEV (reference sequence). V was clipped by 2 bases and J by 6 bases, with 11 bases between them. The CDR3 has 13 residues. CDR3 in amino acids: CASSLRRGGEQYF. The CDR3, as DNA: TGTGCCAGCAGTTTAAGGAGGGGTGGCGAGCAGTACTTC.

This clone was seen more than once but under ten times. The chain uses TRBV7-9 and TRBJ1-5, with D possibly TRBD1 on 5 matching bases. The CDR3 runs to 15 residues. V lost 1 base to trimming and J lost 3 bases, with 10 bases between them. Germline CDR1 SEHNR, CDR2 FQNEAQ (reference sequence). DNA of the CDR3: TGTGCCAGCAGCTTAGGGGGACGGATCAATCAGCCCCAGCATTTT. It encodes CASSLGGRINQPQHF.

The genes are TRBV11-2 and TRBJ1-5; D is undetermined. The CDR3 covers 13 residues. Germline V lookup: CDR1 SGHAT, CDR2 FQNNGV. V lost 3 bases to trimming and J lost 3 bases, with 6 bases between them. The CDR3, as DNA: TGTGCCAGCAGCTTGTCAGACAATCAGCCCCAGCATTTT. This encodes CASSLSDNQPQHF.

The CDR3 here is CSVVASGGGEQYF. CDR3 in DNA: TGCAGCGTTGTGGCTAGCGGGGGCGGCGAGCAGTACTTC. The V call is TRBV29-1, the J call TRBJ2-7, with 10 bases matching TRBD2. There are 13 residues in the CDR3. The V gene's germline CDR1 is SQVTM and CDR2 ANQGSEA. The J segment lost 6 bases and the V segment lost 4 bases, leaving 6 bases of the junction unmatched.

The CDR3 DNA follows: TGTGCCAGCAGCGTAGGGTTAGCGGGAGTCACAGATACGCAGTATTTT. It yields the protein CASSVGLAGVTDTQYF. This rearrangement joins TRBV9 to TRBJ2-3; 9 nucleotides agree with TRBD2. Germline assignment: CDR1 SGDLS and CDR2 YYNGEE. This CDR3 has 16 amino acids. V lost 0 bases and J lost 2; bases outside the gene matches: 4. Full variable domain (remainder filled in from reference TRBV9 and TRBJ2-3): DSGVTQTPKHLITATGQRVTLRCSPRSGDLSVYWYQQSLDQGLQFLIQYYNGEERAKGNILERFSAQQFPDLHSELNLSSLELGDSALYFCASSVGLAGVTDTQYFGPGTRLTVL.

This chain uses TRBV28 with TRBJ2-7; tentative D call: TRBD1 (6 bases). Germline V CDR1 and CDR2: MDHEN, SYDVKM. The CDR3 runs 15 residues. The germline V and J ends were trimmed by 1 base and 3 bases, with 13 bases remaining between them. The CDR3 sequence: CASSLFGTLHYEQYF. The CDR3 region has the DNA TGTGCCAGCAGTTTATTCGGGACACTACACTACGAGCAGTACTTC.